Sequencing of this TCR beta chain was carried out in a study of T cells in Graves' hyperthyroidism and ophthalmopathy. General study findings and limits: Before onset, by a median of around six months, the model predicted ophthalmopathy. Peripheral blood also featured most of the thyroid clonotypes expanded above 0.001.

Trimming took off 0 bases at V and 2 bases at J, with 8 bases between the two ends. The CDR3 runs to 14 residues. Germline CDR1 reads MNHEY; CDR2 reads SVGAGI. This clonotype has a count of ten or more. Its antigen is not known. RNA transcripts yielded amplified TCR beta CDR3 regions. Primed by the HTBI set, a first-round RT-PCR was run on the TCR CDR3. TCRdb called the multiplex PCR reads again in MiXCR, with one record for every CDR3 protein. The data hold 300,000 to 450,000 distinct CDR3 sequences, with approximately 15% observed a single time. Pregnant or lactating patients were excluded, as were those with uncontrolled infection or other autoimmune disease.

The specimen sequenced was blood. This chain uses TRBV6-5 with TRBJ2-7; D possibly corresponds to TRBD2 (5 bases). This TCR was sampled from a woman between 55 and 75 years old with Graves' hyperthyroidism. The CDR3 nucleotides are TGTGCCAGCAGTTACTCGCGGGTTCCCTACGAGCAGTACTTC. Protein sequence: CASSYSRVPYEQYF.